This T cell receptor (beta chain) was identified in a study of blood T cell repertoires in COVID-19. Profiled with immunoSEQ multiplex PCR; TCRdb holds only in-frame clones, not every one. The sample yields 110,000 to 150,000 clones, approximately 90% seen once. Germline V gives CDR1 SGHAT, CDR2 FQNNGV. This CDR3 region has 13 residues. Trimming took 3 bases from V and 7 from J; bases not matched to a gene: 3. The genes are TRBV11-2 and TRBJ1-2; 9 bases line up with TRBD1. Sequenced: peripheral blood. The sequence derives from a man between 60 and 70 years old with active or convalescent COVID-19. CDR3 in amino acids: CASSLEDRGGYTF. The CDR3 bases are TGTGCCAGCAGCTTGGAGGACAGGGGTGGCTACACCTTC.